The 27 T cell receptor beta chains below were found in one sample sequenced in a study of shared clonotypes between healthy human individuals. The assay was immunoSEQ multiplex PCR, and TCRdb's table has in-frame clones only and misses some. Among 600,000 or so clones, about 98% were seen once, and the ten largest hold 0.3%. Naive CD8 cells were CD45RO-negative, positively selected for CCR7, excluding terminally differentiated effector memory CD45RA+ cells. The source material was naive CD8+ T cells sorted from blood. The origin of the receptors is a man aged 25-40 years in good health.

The gene calls are TRBV28 and TRBJ2-7; 7 bases align to TRBD2. Germline assignment: CDR1 MDHEN and CDR2 SYDVKM. Trimming removed 2 bases from V and 2 bases from J; junction bases left unmatched: 6. The CDR3 consists of 15 residues. The CDR3 coding sequence is TGTGCCAGCAGTTTAGGACTAGTGAGGACCTACGAGCAGTACTTC. It codes for CASSLGLVRTYEQYF.

The chain recombines TRBV6-9 with TRBJ2-7; weak D call: TRBD1 (6 bases). This CDR3 has 13 residues. Germline values: CDR1 MNHGY, CDR2 SVAAGI. The germline V and J ends were trimmed by 6 bases and 4 bases, with 13 bases remaining between them. The CDR3: CASSPGQSYEQYF. The DNA of the CDR3 is TGTGCCAGCAGCCCTGGACAGTCTTACGAGCAGTACTTC.

The CDR3 DNA follows: TGTGCCAGCAGCCCCGGTAACAGGGGATCCGACGAGCAGTACTTC. Its protein product is CASSPGNRGSDEQYF. V gene TRBV7-9 combines with J gene TRBJ2-7; TRBD1 aligns across 7 bases. This CDR3 has 15 residues. Germline V gene data show CDR1 as SEHNR and CDR2 as FQNEAQ (reference sequence). With 5 bases clipped from V and 5 bases from J, the junction kept 12 bases outside the gene matches. The full variable domain, in which reference TRBV7-9 and TRBJ2-7 provide the parts outside the CDR3, is DTGVSQNPRHKITKRGQNVTFRCDPISEHNRLYWYRQTLGQGPEFLTYFQNEAQLEKSRLLSDRFSAERPKGSFSTLEIQRTEQGDSAMYLCASSPGNRGSDEQYFGPGTRLTVT.

The V gene is TRBV9, the J gene TRBJ2-2; 9 nucleotides match TRBD1. Germline CDR1 is SGDLS and CDR2 is YYNGEE. Trimming at V came to 4 bases and at J to 4 bases, leaving 5 bases not matched to a gene. The CDR3 is made up of 15 amino acids. The CDR3 loop is CASSRTGDPTGELFF. CDR3 nucleotide sequence: TGTGCCAGCAGCAGGACAGGGGACCCCACCGGGGAGCTGTTTTTT. Full variable domain (outside the CDR3, taken from reference TRBV9 and TRBJ2-2): DSGVTQTPKHLITATGQRVTLRCSPRSGDLSVYWYQQSLDQGLQFLIQYYNGEERAKGNILERFSAQQFPDLHSELNLSSLELGDSALYFCASSRTGDPTGELFFGEGSRLTVL.

The V and J genes are TRBV6-5 and TRBJ1-2; no definite D call. The CDR3 is made up of 13 amino acids. The germline gives CDR1 MNHEY, CDR2 SVGAGI. V lost 0 bases and J lost 6, with 8 bases in between. The CDR3 DNA reads as TGTGCCAGCAGTTACTCCCAGGAGGATGGCTACACCTTC. It translates to CASSYSQEDGYTF.

V gene TRBV27 combines with J gene TRBJ2-5, with a possible D match to TRBD2 (5 bases). The CDR3 contains 14 residues. The V gene lost 0 bases and the J gene lost 2 bases, with 7 bases spanning the gap. Germline V CDR1 and CDR2: MNHEY, SMNVEV (reference sequence). CDR3 region: CASSLSEAQETQYF. The CDR3 coding sequence is TGTGCCAGCAGTTTATCGGAGGCGCAAGAGACCCAGTACTTC.

The chain joins TRBV29-1 to TRBJ2-1; no clear D. This CDR3 has 12 residues. Germline V gene sequence: CDR1 SQVTM, CDR2 ANQGSEA. V lost 1 base to trimming and J lost 7 bases, with 8 bases between them. CDR3 coding DNA: TGCAGCGTTGAAGCCCTAGGGAATGAGCAGTTCTTC. This codes for CSVEALGNEQFF.

The V and J genes are TRBV6-6 and TRBJ2-7; TRBD2 matches 10 bases. Per the germline V gene, CDR1 is MNHNY and CDR2 is SVGAGI (reference sequence). The CDR3 sequence is 12 residues long. Trimming removed 7 bases from V and 4 bases from J; junction bases left unmatched: 1. CDR3 DNA: TGTGCCAGCAAGCGGGAGGGGTACGAGCAGTACTTC. It is translated as CASKREGYEQYF.

The CDR3 nucleotides read TGCGCCAGCAGTGGGTGGGGGGCGTACGGCTACACCTTC. Residues: CASSGWGAYGYTF. This sequence joins TRBV10-2 and TRBJ1-2; D possibly corresponds to TRBD1 (6 bases). This CDR3 is 13 amino acids long. The V end was cut by 4 bases, the J end by 8 bases, with 14 bases between. Germline V gene lookup returns CDR1 WSHSY and CDR2 SAAADI.

This chain uses TRBV6-6 with TRBJ2-7, with D unresolved. CDR3 length equals 14 residues. Germline lookup yields CDR1 MNHNY and CDR2 SVGAGI (reference sequence). The ends were cut back, 3 bases at V and 0 bases at J, with 9 bases in the middle. CDR3 DNA sequence: TGTGCCAGCAGTTATCTGTCTCTCTCCTACGAGCAGTACTTC. Translated: CASSYLSLSYEQYF.

The chain has TRBV2 and TRBJ2-2, with 8 nucleotides matching TRBD1. Germline V gives CDR1 SNHLY, CDR2 FYNNEI. The CDR3 runs to 14 residues. V lost 6 bases, J lost 5 bases, and 5 bases stayed unmatched. The CDR3 DNA reads as TGTGCCAGCAGACCAAGGACAGGGACCGGGGAGCTGTTTTTT. Its translation is CASRPRTGTGELFF.

The V gene is TRBV11-2, the J gene TRBJ2-7; possible D gene TRBD1, 6 bases. The ends were cut back, 0 bases at V and 3 bases at J, with 12 bases in the middle. This CDR3 region has 15 residues. Germline V lookup: CDR1 SGHAT, CDR2 FQNNGV. The CDR3 DNA reads TGTGCCAGCAGCTTAGATGCCGGGACACTCTACGAGCAGTACTTC. This encodes CASSLDAGTLYEQYF.

V gene TRBV19 combines with J gene TRBJ2-1, with TRBD2 identical over 8 bases. The germline V gene has CDR1 LNHDA and CDR2 SQIVND (reference sequence). The ends lost 2 bases at V and 6 bases at J; junction bases unmatched: 9. This CDR3 contains 16 residues. CDR3 in amino acids: CASSINLGLGANEQFF. CDR3 bases: TGTGCCAGTAGTATAAATCTGGGACTAGGGGCCAATGAGCAGTTCTTC.

The V gene is TRBV9, the J gene TRBJ2-3; the D gene is possibly TRBD2 (5 bases). CDR1 is SGDLS and CDR2 is YYNGEE in the germline V gene. Trimming shortened V by 0 bases and J by 0 bases, and 11 bases separated the two germline ends. CDR3 size: 16 residues. DNA for the CDR3: TGTGCCAGCAGCGTAGGGACTTCCCCAAGCACAGATACGCAGTATTTT. Protein product: CASSVGTSPSTDTQYF. Variable domain in full (rest from reference TRBV9 and TRBJ2-3): DSGVTQTPKHLITATGQRVTLRCSPRSGDLSVYWYQQSLDQGLQFLIQYYNGEERAKGNILERFSAQQFPDLHSELNLSSLELGDSALYFCASSVGTSPSTDTQYFGPGTRLTVL.

The V gene is TRBV21-1, the J gene TRBJ2-2; TRBD1 is taken as the D call from the table, unchecked against the DNA. TRBV21-1 is reported as a pseudogene. This CDR3 is built from 14 residues. In nucleotides, the CDR3 is TGTGCCAGCAGCCCCCAGGCAGGGGCCGGGGAGCTGTTTTTT. As protein: CASSPQAGAGELFF.

The chain recombines TRBV10-2 with TRBJ2-1, with D unclear. This CDR3 is 13 amino acids long. Germline V gene data show CDR1 as WSHSY and CDR2 as SAAADI. V was pared by 7 bases and J by 9 bases, with 16 bases between. CDR3 nucleotides: TGCGCCAGCAATGGAGACTGGTCCGGTGAGCAGTTCTTC. It specifies CASNGDWSGEQFF.

This chain joins TRBV13 and TRBJ2-5; 11 nucleotides match TRBD2. This CDR3 region has 16 residues. The J segment lost 2 bases and the V segment lost 6 bases, leaving 8 bases of the junction unmatched. Germline V gene lookup returns CDR1 PRHDT and CDR2 FYEKMQ (reference sequence). In DNA, the CDR3 is TGTGCCAGCAGTCATACTAGCGGGAGTTGGCAAGAGACCCAGTACTTC. It yields the protein CASSHTSGSWQETQYF.

The rearrangement links TRBV7-9 to TRBJ2-4; 10 bases are a match to TRBD1. With 4 bases clipped from V and 4 bases from J, the junction kept 7 bases outside the gene matches. Germline V CDR1 and CDR2: SEHNR, FQNEAQ (reference sequence). The CDR3 consists of 16 residues. CDR3 bases: TGTGCCAGCAGCTCTACACCGGGACAGGGGAAAAACATTCAGTACTTC. Protein sequence: CASSSTPGQGKNIQYF.

The chain uses TRBV27 and TRBJ2-1; 10 bases match TRBD2. Trimming removed 2 bases from V and 6 bases from J; junction bases left unmatched: 7. In germline, CDR1 is MNHEY, CDR2 SMNVEV (reference sequence). The CDR3 runs 16 residues. The CDR3 region is CASSLGLASGSNEQFF. DNA of the CDR3: TGTGCCAGCAGTTTAGGGTTGGCTAGCGGGAGCAATGAGCAGTTCTTC.

The V call is TRBV10-2, the J call TRBJ1-5, with 10 bases fitting TRBD1. The CDR3 covers 16 residues. V was pared by 11 bases and J by 6 bases, with 16 bases of the junction left unmatched. The germline V gene encodes CDR1 WSHSY and CDR2 SAAADI. For the CDR3, the DNA is TGCGCCGGCCCAGGGCCGGGGACAGGGGACGGTCAGCCCCAGCATTTT. It yields the protein CAGPGPGTGDGQPQHF.

The chain links TRBV6-1 to TRBJ1-5; possible D gene TRBD1, 5 bases. V shed 5 bases and J shed 1 base, with 12 bases lying between them. The CDR3 has 15 residues. Germline V CDR1 and CDR2: MNHNS, SASEGT. CDR3 in DNA: TGTGCCAGCAGTAGCCGGGACGAAAGCAATCAGCCCCAGCATTTT. This encodes CASSSRDESNQPQHF.

The rearrangement joins TRBV7-9 to TRBJ2-1; D remains ambiguous. The CDR3 runs 15 residues. CDR1 is SEHNR, CDR2 FQNEAQ, per germline (reference sequence). The V gene lost 7 bases and the J gene lost 0 bases, with 13 bases spanning the gap. The CDR3 reads CASNRWDGSYNEQFF. Written as DNA, the CDR3 is TGTGCCAGCAACCGCTGGGATGGCTCCTACAATGAGCAGTTCTTC.

The chain carries TRBV28 and TRBJ2-7; D gene ambiguous. Per germline, CDR1 MDHEN and CDR2 SYDVKM. This CDR3 is built from 14 residues. V was clipped by 8 bases and J by 0 bases, with 14 bases between them. Here the CDR3 reads CASVSVGGSYEQYF. In DNA, the CDR3 is TGTGCCAGCGTATCTGTGGGCGGCTCCTACGAGCAGTACTTC.

V is TRBV7-9 and J is TRBJ2-1; the match to TRBD2 covers 7 bases. V was clipped by 1 base and J by 4 bases; unmatched bases: 4. The CDR3 consists of 15 residues. The germline V gene encodes CDR1 SEHNR and CDR2 FQNEAQ (reference sequence). The CDR3 DNA sequence: TGTGCCAGCAGCTTAGTAGCGGGTCTGTACAATGAGCAGTTCTTC. This translates into CASSLVAGLYNEQFF.

The chain is built from TRBV28 and TRBJ2-1; 8 positions agree with TRBD2. Germline V CDR1 and CDR2: MDHEN, SYDVKM. The CDR3 consists of 14 residues. Losses at the gene ends were 6 bases for V and 5 bases for J; bases not matched to a gene: 6. CDR3 in DNA: TGTGCCAGCAGGGGAGGTAGCGGGAACAATGAGCAGTTCTTC. Its translation: CASRGGSGNNEQFF. The variable domain in full, with the rest retrieved from reference TRBV28 and TRBJ2-1, is DVKVTQSSRYLVKRTGEKVFLECVQDMDHENMFWYRQDPGLGLRLIYFSYDVKMKEKGDIPEGYSVSREKKERFSLILESASTNQTSMYLCASRGGSGNNEQFFGPGTRLTVL.

Only one count was recorded for this clone. The chain links TRBV2 to TRBJ1-4; possibly TRBD1 for D (5 bases). V was pared by 7 bases and J by 2 bases, with 14 bases between. The CDR3 is made up of 15 amino acids. Germline CDR1 reads SNHLY; CDR2 reads FYNNEI. DNA of the CDR3: TGTGCCAGCACCAAAAGCAGGGAGACTAATGAAAAACTGTTTTTT. It encodes CASTKSRETNEKLFF.

The chain employs TRBV7-6 and TRBJ2-5, with 7 nucleotides matching TRBD2. With V trimmed by 7 bases and J by 5 bases, 13 bases remained unmatched. The germline gives CDR1 SGHVS, CDR2 FNYEAQ. This CDR3 has 15 amino acids. CDR3 nucleotides: TGTGCCAGCACCTTGCGATGGGGAGGGAGGGAGACCCAGTACTTC. This sequence encodes CASTLRWGGRETQYF.